This TCR beta chain was obtained from a study of regulatory T cells in long-lasting Graves disease. In its sample, this clonotype was seen many times. Stated time point: newly diagnosed GD, antithyroid drugs for less than 3 months. PBMC-derived RNA was used for the TCR library. iRepertoire HTBI primers and Arm-PCR of CDR3 regions built TCR beta libraries. From the multiplex PCR reads, TCRdb called clonotypes with MiXCR, one entry per CDR3 protein. The repertoire has roughly 380,000 distinct CDR3 sequences, around 15% of them found once; the top ten carry about 32%. Germline V gene data show CDR1 as DFQATT and CDR2 as SNEGSKA (reference sequence). The CDR3 has 12 amino acids. V was clipped by 6 bases and J by 3 bases, with 11 bases between them. In addition, the sample was reused for a study of T cells in Graves' hyperthyroidism and ophthalmopathy.

The chain carries TRBV20-1 and TRBJ1-2, with a weak D call TRBD1 (5 bases). This TCR was sampled from a man between 40 and 49 years old with Graves disease. Material: peripheral blood mononuclear cells (PBMCs), obtained at new diagnosis, from a patient treated with antithyroid drugs. CDR3 residues: CSARTLHYGYTF. The CDR3 coding sequence is TGCAGTGCAAGGACACTCCACTATGGCTACACCTTC.